Shown below are 2 T cell receptor beta chains from a single sample sequenced in a study of blood T cell repertoires in COVID-19. Some clones are missing from TCRdb's copy, which holds only in-frame ones; the method was immunoSEQ multiplex PCR. This sample has around 300,000 clones, with 89% found just once. Sequencing input: PBMCs or T cells enriched from blood (not recorded which). Every receptor here comes from a woman between 25 and 40 years old who had recovered from COVID-19.

The chain joins TRBV30 to TRBJ1-2; 8 bases match TRBD1. With 2 bases clipped from V and 4 bases from J, the junction kept 9 bases outside the gene matches. This CDR3 is 15 amino acids long. Germline CDR1 and CDR2: GTSNPN and SVGIG (reference sequence). The CDR3 here is CAWSPTGGSIYGYTF. The CDR3 DNA reads TGTGCCTGGAGTCCAACAGGGGGTTCCATCTATGGCTACACCTTC.

The chain combines TRBV4-3 with TRBJ1-4, with 7 nucleotides matching TRBD1. The CDR3 is made up of 15 amino acids. J lost 8 bases, V lost 0 bases, and 6 bases had no gene match. CDR1 LGHNA and CDR2 YSLEER come from the germline V gene. For the CDR3, the DNA is TGCGCCAGCAGCCAAGATCGACAGGGTTGGGAAAAACTGTTTTTT. Encoded protein: CASSQDRQGWEKLFF.